This TCR beta chain was obtained from a study of blood T cells in healthy people across ages. Study results and limitations: Unknown donor CMV status possibly confounded expanded clonotype changes. Roughly linear declines in TCR beta diversity per million T cells occurred with age.

A sample-barcoded 5' primer and a J-beta primer mix were used in a second PCR of roughly 6 to 11 cycles. TCRdb itself ran the 5' RACE reads through MiXCR, one entry per CDR3 protein. The sample lists around 1,000,000 distinct CDR3 sequences; 35% to 40% were seen once. There are a few counts of this clonotype. Its antigen is unidentified. Sequencing used blood. The sequence was collected from a man younger than 35 in good health.

The CDR3 loop reads CASSQDRGDEFF. CDR3 DNA sequence: TGTGCCAGCAGCCAAGATCGGGGGGACGAGTTCTTC. The rearrangement uses TRBV3-1 and TRBJ2-1; the match to TRBD2 covers 7 bases. CDR3 size: 12 residues. Trimming at V came to 0 bases and at J to 14 bases, leaving 4 bases not matched to a gene. The germline V gene has CDR1 LGHDT and CDR2 YNNKEL (reference sequence).